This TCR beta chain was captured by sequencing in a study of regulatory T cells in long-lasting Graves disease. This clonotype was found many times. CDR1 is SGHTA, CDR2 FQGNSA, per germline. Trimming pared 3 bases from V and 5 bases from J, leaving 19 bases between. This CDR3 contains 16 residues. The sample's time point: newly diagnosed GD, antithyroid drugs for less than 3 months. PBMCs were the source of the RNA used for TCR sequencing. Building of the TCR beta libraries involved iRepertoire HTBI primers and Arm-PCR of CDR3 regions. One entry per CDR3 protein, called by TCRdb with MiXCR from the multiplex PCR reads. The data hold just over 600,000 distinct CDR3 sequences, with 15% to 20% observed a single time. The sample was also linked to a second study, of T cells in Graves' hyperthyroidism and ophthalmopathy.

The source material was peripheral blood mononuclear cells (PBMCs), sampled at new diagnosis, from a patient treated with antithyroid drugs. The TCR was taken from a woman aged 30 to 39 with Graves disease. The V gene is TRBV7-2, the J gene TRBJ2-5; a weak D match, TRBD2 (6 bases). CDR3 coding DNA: TGTGCCAGCAGCTTGGAGGGGCCGACTGTTAGGGAGACCCAGTACTTC. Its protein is CASSLEGPTVRETQYF.